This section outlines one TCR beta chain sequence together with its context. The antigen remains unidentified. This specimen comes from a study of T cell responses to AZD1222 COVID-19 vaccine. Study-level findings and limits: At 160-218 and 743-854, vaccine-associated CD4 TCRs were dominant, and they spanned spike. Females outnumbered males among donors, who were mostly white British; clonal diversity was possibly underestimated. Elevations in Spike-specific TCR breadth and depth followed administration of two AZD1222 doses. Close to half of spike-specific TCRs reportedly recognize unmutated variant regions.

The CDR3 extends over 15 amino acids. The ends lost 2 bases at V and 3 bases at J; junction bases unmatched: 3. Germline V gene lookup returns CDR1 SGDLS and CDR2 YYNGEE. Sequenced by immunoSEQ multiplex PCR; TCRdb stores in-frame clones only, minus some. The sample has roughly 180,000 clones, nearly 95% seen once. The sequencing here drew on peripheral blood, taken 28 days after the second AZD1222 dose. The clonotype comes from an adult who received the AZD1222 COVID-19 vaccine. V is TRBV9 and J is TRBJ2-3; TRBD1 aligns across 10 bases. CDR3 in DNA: TGTGCCAGCAGCGTCCGGGACAGGGGTACAGATACGCAGTATTTT. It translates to CASSVRDRGTDTQYF. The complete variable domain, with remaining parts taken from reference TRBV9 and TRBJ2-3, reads DSGVTQTPKHLITATGQRVTLRCSPRSGDLSVYWYQQSLDQGLQFLIQYYNGEERAKGNILERFSAQQFPDLHSELNLSSLELGDSALYFCASSVRDRGTDTQYFGPGTRLTVL.